What follows describes a single T cell receptor beta chain. Clones were sequenced by immunoSEQ multiplex PCR, and TCRdb holds only the in-frame ones, with some missing. Here the sample spans some 340,000 clones, about 85% being singletons. This record comes from a study of blood T cell repertoires in COVID-19. Across the study: Samples of COVID-19 (acute and convalescent) were obtained from the United States, Italy and Spain.

The germline CDR1 and CDR2 sequences are MNHEY and SVGAGI. The CDR3 length is 13 residues. The V gene end was trimmed by 4 bases and the J gene end by 5 bases; junction bases not matched to a gene: 2. The chain couples TRBV6-5 to TRBJ1-5; 7 bases map to TRBD1. The sequenced sample was peripheral blood. This receptor was identified in a woman aged 18-30 years with acute or convalescent COVID-19. The CDR3, as DNA: TGTGCCAGCAGTTCAACAGGGGATCAGCCCCAGCATTTT. Translating gives CASSSTGDQPQHF.